Reported below is one TCR beta chain. This sample was included in a study of T cell changes during pregnancy in multiple sclerosis. Produced via immunoSEQ multiplex PCR; TCRdb's table is partial and in-frame only. This table has almost 35,000 clones, roughly 90% appearing once. Germline CDR1 reads MGHRA; CDR2 reads YSYEKL. The V and J ends lost 1 base and 2 bases, in that order; junction bases with no gene match: 4. The CDR3 extends over 16 amino acids. Sequences were derived from CD8+ T cells from peripheral blood mononuclear cells, sampled after pregnancy. The V call is TRBV4-1, the J call TRBJ1-5, with TRBD1 identical over 8 bases. This TCR was recovered from a female donor with multiple sclerosis, enrolled in a pregnancy study. The CDR3 DNA sequence: TGCGCCAGCAGCCAAGGGGGACAGGTGGGCAATCAGCCCCAGCATTTT. Translation gives CASSQGGQVGNQPQHF.